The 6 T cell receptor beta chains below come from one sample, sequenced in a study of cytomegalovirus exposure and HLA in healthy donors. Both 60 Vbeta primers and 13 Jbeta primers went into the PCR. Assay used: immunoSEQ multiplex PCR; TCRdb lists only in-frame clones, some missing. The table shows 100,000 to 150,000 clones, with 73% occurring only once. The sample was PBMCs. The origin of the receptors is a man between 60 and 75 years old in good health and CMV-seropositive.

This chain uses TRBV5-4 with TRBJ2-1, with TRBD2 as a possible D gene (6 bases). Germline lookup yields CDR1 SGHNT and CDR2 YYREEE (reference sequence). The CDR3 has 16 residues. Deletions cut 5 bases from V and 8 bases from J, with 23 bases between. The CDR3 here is CASSLGFGAGKYEQFF. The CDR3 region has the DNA TGTGCCAGCAGTCTGGGGTTCGGGGCGGGGAAATATGAGCAGTTCTTC.

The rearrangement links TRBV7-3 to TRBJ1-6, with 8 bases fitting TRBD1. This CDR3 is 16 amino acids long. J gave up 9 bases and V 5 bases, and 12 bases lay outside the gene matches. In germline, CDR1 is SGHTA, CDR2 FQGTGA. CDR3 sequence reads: CASSQQGGVSGSPLHF. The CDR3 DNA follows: TGTGCCAGCAGCCAACAGGGGGGCGTAAGTGGTTCACCCCTCCACTTT.

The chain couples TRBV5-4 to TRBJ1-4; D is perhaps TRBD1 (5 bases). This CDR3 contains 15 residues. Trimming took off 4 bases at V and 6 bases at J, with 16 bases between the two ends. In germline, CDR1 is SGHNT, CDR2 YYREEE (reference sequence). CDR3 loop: CASSPGGTDDEKLFF. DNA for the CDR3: TGTGCCAGCAGCCCCGGGGGGACCGATGATGAAAAACTGTTTTTT.

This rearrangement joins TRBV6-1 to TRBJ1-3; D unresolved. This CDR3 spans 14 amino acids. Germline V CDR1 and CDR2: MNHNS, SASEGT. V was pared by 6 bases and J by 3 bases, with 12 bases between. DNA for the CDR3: TGTGCCAGCAGCCCCCGGGAGCTTGGAAACACCATATATTTT. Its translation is CASSPRELGNTIYF.

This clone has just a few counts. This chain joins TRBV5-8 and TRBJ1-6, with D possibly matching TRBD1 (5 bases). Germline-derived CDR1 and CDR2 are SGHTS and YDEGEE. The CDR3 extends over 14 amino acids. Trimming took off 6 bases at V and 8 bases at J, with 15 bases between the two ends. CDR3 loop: CASTMGGTDSPLHF. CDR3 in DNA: TGTGCCAGCACCATGGGGGGGACCGATTCACCCCTCCACTTT.

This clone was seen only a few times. This CDR3 reads CASSLGSSGNTGELFF. DNA of the CDR3: TGCGCCAGCAGCTTAGGGTCTAGCGGAAACACCGGGGAGCTGTTTTTT. V usage is TRBV5-1 and J usage is TRBJ2-2; 7 bases match TRBD2. The trim removed 2 bases at V and 2 bases at J, leaving 6 bases unmatched. The CDR3 extends over 16 amino acids. Looked up from germline, CDR1 is SGHRS and CDR2 is YFSETQ.